Listed below are T cell receptor beta chains from one sample, sequenced in a study of T cell responses to AZD1222 COVID-19 vaccine. Measured with immunoSEQ multiplex PCR; TCRdb has only the in-frame clones, and not every one. Of 65,000 to 85,000 clones detected, approximately 90% appear once; the ten largest clones hold roughly a tenth. This specimen consisted of peripheral blood, obtained on day 0 of AZD1222 vaccination. The receptors derive from an adult in good health. Both conserved end residues are part of each CDR3. D genes are given only for firm matches. Not every row has a clone size; where given, it reads once, few, many or a size class.

-,TRBV29-1,TRBD1,TRBJ1-2,CSVAQGPNYGYTF
-,TRBV5-1,-,TRBJ2-2,CASCPRGAATGELFF
-,TRBV5-1,TRBD1,TRBJ2-3,CASSLLGTSTGGRSTDTQYF
-,TRBV7-3,-,TRBJ1-1,CASSPSGANTEAFF
-,TRBV19,-,TRBJ1-5,CASSIATGHQPQHF
-,TRBV21-1,-,TRBJ1-1,CASSSDSRNTEAFF
-,TRBV5-1,-,TRBJ2-5,CASSPAANQETQYF
-,TRBV5-6,-,TRBJ1-2,CASSLGQFYGYTF
-,TRBV28,TRBD1,TRBJ1-6,CASSLRGQSQSPLHF
-,TRBV6-2/TRBV6-3,-,TRBJ2-4,CASSPTPLTLAKNIQYF
-,TRBV6-5,-,TRBJ1-1,CASSYMAARNAEAFF
-,TRBV5-1,-,TRBJ1-5,CASSFNGDSNQPQHF
-,TRBV3-1/TRBV3-2,TRBD2,TRBJ2-3,CASAREGSGAQDTQYF
-,TRBV18,TRBD1,TRBJ2-3,CASSPGTGGTDTQYF
-,TRBV5-1,TRBD2,TRBJ2-1,CASSITSGSSYNEQFF
once,TRBV28,-,TRBJ1-5,CASSLAGGSNQPQHF
once,TRBV4-1,TRBD1,TRBJ2-7,CASSQGQGNYEQYF
-,TRBV5-1,TRBD1,TRBJ2-1,CASSGQGYSYNEQFF
-,TRBV7-2,TRBD2,TRBJ2-7,CASSRSGGSSYEQYF
once,TRBV7-9,-,TRBJ2-5,CASSFRDRTQYF
-,TRBV14,-,TRBJ1-2,CASSQGSSWAYGYTF
-,TRBV14,TRBD1,TRBJ2-1,CASSHTGTGEFF
-,TRBV29-1,-,TRBJ2-5,CSVGSGAQETQYF
-,TRBV28,TRBD1,TRBJ2-3,CASSRDRGPRPDTQYF
-,TRBV7-3,TRBD1,TRBJ1-1,CASSSKGGAGFTEAFF
-,TRBV11-2,TRBD1,TRBJ2-7,CASSLRDRGDYEQYF
-,TRBV28,-,TRBJ1-3,CASSTGGNTIYF
-,TRBV7-9,-,TRBJ2-3,CASGDWSTDTQYF
-,TRBV6-5,-,TRBJ1-6,CASSYQYGREGSPLHF
-,TRBV30,-,TRBJ1-6,CAWSVASYNSPLHF
few,TRBV11-2,-,TRBJ1-2,CASTPEMRGGYTF
once,TRBV21-1,-,TRBJ1-2,CASSKARLTPYGYTF
few,TRBV6-5,-,TRBJ1-5,CASTGPWSNQPQHF
-,TRBV19,TRBD1,TRBJ2-5,CASSHTRTGRETQYF
-,TRBV19,-,TRBJ1-3,CATNGGYNTIYF